The rows below give T cell receptor beta chains drawn from one sample of a study of T cells in Graves' hyperthyroidism and ophthalmopathy. In TCRdb, the multiplex PCR reads were re-called with MiXCR into one record per CDR3 protein. The sample shows 300,000 to 500,000 distinct CDR3 sequences, over 12% of them seen only once. Input material: blood. These receptor sequences come from a man aged 50 or older with Graves' ophthalmopathy. Both conserved end residues are part of each CDR3. D genes are given only for firm matches. Size values are once, few and many counts, or a class for expanded clones, and some rows have none.

J gene: TRBJ1-1; D gene: NA; clone size: NA; V gene: TRBV19; CDR3 DNA: TGTGCCAGTAGTACGCATATACAAGAAGCTTTCTTT; CDR3 protein: CASSTHIQEAFF
J gene: TRBJ1-1; D gene: TRBD1; clone size: NA; V gene: TRBV5-1; CDR3 DNA: TGCGCCAGCACTAACAAACAGGGGGTGAACACTGAAGCTTTCTTT; CDR3 protein: CASTNKQGVNTEAFF
J gene: TRBJ2-5; D gene: TRBD2; clone size: NA; V gene: TRBV12-3/TRBV12-4; CDR3 DNA: TGTGCCAGCAGTTTAGGGCAGACTAGCGGGAGGGCCCAACAAGAGACCCAGTACTTC; CDR3 protein: CASSLGQTSGRAQQETQYF
J gene: TRBJ2-7; D gene: NA; clone size: few; V gene: TRBV9; CDR3 DNA: TGTGCCAGCAGCGTAGATGCGAACAGCGGACCCTACGAGCAGTACTTC; CDR3 protein: CASSVDANSGPYEQYF
J gene: TRBJ2-1; D gene: NA; clone size: few; V gene: TRBV12-3/TRBV12-4; CDR3 DNA: TGTGCCAGCAGACTCAGTACCCGGTACAATGAGCAGTTCTTC; CDR3 protein: CASRLSTRYNEQFF
J gene: TRBJ2-7; D gene: TRBD2; clone size: NA; V gene: TRBV27; CDR3 DNA: TGTGCCAGCCGAATGGGACTAGCGGGAGGGCTGAGAGAGCAGTACTTC; CDR3 protein: CASRMGLAGGLREQYF
J gene: TRBJ1-2; D gene: NA; clone size: few; V gene: TRBV12-3/TRBV12-4; CDR3 DNA: TGTGCCAGCAGCCTAGCAGGTGGCTACACCTTC; CDR3 protein: CASSLAGGYTF
J gene: TRBJ1-6; D gene: NA; clone size: many; V gene: TRBV18; CDR3 DNA: TGTGCCAGCTCACCCGGCCAGGGCGGGTCACCCCTCCACTTT; CDR3 protein: CASSPGQGGSPLHF
J gene: TRBJ1-1; D gene: TRBD1; clone size: many; V gene: TRBV28; CDR3 DNA: TGTGCCAGCAGTCCTGGACAGGGGGCCAAAGCTTTCTTT; CDR3 protein: CASSPGQGAKAFF
J gene: TRBJ1-2; D gene: NA; clone size: many; V gene: TRBV9; CDR3 DNA: TGTGCCAGCAGCGTAGCTGACGGGGTGGGACATGGCTACACCTTC; CDR3 protein: CASSVADGVGHGYTF
J gene: TRBJ2-1; D gene: TRBD2; clone size: NA; V gene: TRBV3-1; CDR3 DNA: TGTGCCAGCAGCCGACTAGCGGGGGTTTCCTCCTACAATGAGCAGTTCTTC; CDR3 protein: CASSRLAGVSSYNEQFF
J gene: TRBJ2-1; D gene: TRBD2; clone size: few; V gene: TRBV12-3/TRBV12-4; CDR3 DNA: TGTGCCAGCAGTTTAGCGGGGACGGGAGGGGACAATGAGCAGTTCTTC; CDR3 protein: CASSLAGTGGDNEQFF
J gene: TRBJ2-1; D gene: TRBD1; clone size: few; V gene: TRBV4-1; CDR3 DNA: TGCGCCAGCAGCCAAACCACAGGGGAGTATGTCGGGAATGAGCAGTTCTTC; CDR3 protein: CASSQTTGEYVGNEQFF
J gene: TRBJ2-3; D gene: NA; clone size: many; V gene: TRBV20-1; CDR3 DNA: TGCAGTGCTAGAGTCACGACAGATACGCAGTATTTT; CDR3 protein: CSARVTTDTQYF
J gene: TRBJ1-1; D gene: NA; clone size: many; V gene: TRBV11-2; CDR3 DNA: TGTGCCAGCAGCCTCCAGTTAGGCGATTATTATGAAGCTTTCTTT; CDR3 protein: CASSLQLGDYYEAFF
J gene: TRBJ2-7; D gene: TRBD1; clone size: once; V gene: TRBV6-5; CDR3 DNA: TGTGCCAGCAGTTTAACAGGGGGCGATGTACGCGAGCAGTACTTC; CDR3 protein: CASSLTGGDVREQYF
J gene: TRBJ2-7; D gene: NA; clone size: many; V gene: TRBV15; CDR3 DNA: TGTGCCACCTCAATGGGATACTACGAGCAGTACTTC; CDR3 protein: CATSMGYYEQYF
J gene: TRBJ2-1; D gene: NA; clone size: NA; V gene: TRBV15; CDR3 DNA: TGTGCCACCAGCAAGGCGGCAGGGCGAGAGAATGAGCAGTTCTTC; CDR3 protein: CATSKAAGRENEQFF
J gene: TRBJ1-3; D gene: NA; clone size: few; V gene: TRBV28; CDR3 DNA: TGTGCCAGCACCCACCCAGTCCTAAACTCTGGAAACACCATATATTTT; CDR3 protein: CASTHPVLNSGNTIYF
J gene: TRBJ2-7; D gene: NA; clone size: many; V gene: TRBV3-1; CDR3 DNA: TGTGCCAGCAGCCAAGCGGGGGCCCGAGACGAGCAGTACTTC; CDR3 protein: CASSQAGARDEQYF
J gene: TRBJ1-3; D gene: NA; clone size: many; V gene: TRBV12-3/TRBV12-4; CDR3 DNA: TGTGCCAGCAGTTTAGAGAGATGGGGGGCCTCTGGAAACACCATATATTTT; CDR3 protein: CASSLERWGASGNTIYF
J gene: TRBJ2-2; D gene: NA; clone size: many; V gene: TRBV30; CDR3 DNA: TGTGCCTGGAGTGTTTTAGGCGCCGGGGAGCTGTTTTTT; CDR3 protein: CAWSVLGAGELFF
J gene: TRBJ2-3; D gene: NA; clone size: many; V gene: TRBV24-1; CDR3 DNA: TGTGCCACCAGTGGTCGTAGCACAGATACGCAGTATTTT; CDR3 protein: CATSGRSTDTQYF
J gene: TRBJ2-7; D gene: NA; clone size: many; V gene: TRBV7-9; CDR3 DNA: TGTGCCAGCAGCTTAGAGGCAGGGGCCTACGAGCAGTACTTC; CDR3 protein: CASSLEAGAYEQYF
J gene: TRBJ2-4; D gene: NA; clone size: NA; V gene: TRBV12-5; CDR3 DNA: TGTGCTAGTGGTTTGGTCGTACTCGGATACAAAAACATTCAGTACTTC; CDR3 protein: CASGLVVLGYKNIQYF
J gene: TRBJ1-5; D gene: NA; clone size: many; V gene: TRBV2; CDR3 DNA: TGTGCCACCAAAGGACAAGGCGATCAGCCCCAGCATTTT; CDR3 protein: CATKGQGDQPQHF
J gene: TRBJ2-7; D gene: TRBD1; clone size: NA; V gene: TRBV19; CDR3 DNA: TGTGCCAGTAGCCCAGCTCCGGGACAGGGAAACTACGAGCAGTACTTC; CDR3 protein: CASSPAPGQGNYEQYF
J gene: TRBJ2-1; D gene: NA; clone size: NA; V gene: TRBV5-1; CDR3 DNA: TGCGCCAGCAGCTTGGCTTCCGACAATGAGCAGTTCTTC; CDR3 protein: CASSLASDNEQFF
J gene: TRBJ1-1; D gene: NA; clone size: many; V gene: TRBV29-1; CDR3 DNA: TGCAGCGTTGAAGCTTACGGGTATAACACTGAAGCTTTCTTT; CDR3 protein: CSVEAYGYNTEAFF
J gene: TRBJ1-5; D gene: NA; clone size: few; V gene: TRBV20-1; CDR3 DNA: TGCAGTGCGATAAACAGGGTGGGGACTTTTTGGCAGCCCCAGCATTTT; CDR3 protein: CSAINRVGTFWQPQHF
J gene: TRBJ2-1; D gene: TRBD1; clone size: NA; V gene: TRBV7-9; CDR3 DNA: TGTGCCAGCAGCGTCGGGACAGCTTACAATGAGCAGTTCTTC; CDR3 protein: CASSVGTAYNEQFF
J gene: TRBJ1-2; D gene: NA; clone size: NA; V gene: TRBV6-1; CDR3 DNA: TGTGCCAGCAGTCGGGGACGGAACTATGGCTACACCTTC; CDR3 protein: CASSRGRNYGYTF
J gene: TRBJ2-3; D gene: NA; clone size: many; V gene: TRBV5-1; CDR3 DNA: TGCGCCAGCAGCCCGCACCCGGAGGTCACAGATACGCAGTATTTT; CDR3 protein: CASSPHPEVTDTQYF
J gene: TRBJ2-7; D gene: TRBD2; clone size: few; V gene: TRBV20-1; CDR3 DNA: TGCAGTGTTTTGAGGGTGGGAGGGGTCCACGAGCAGTACTTC; CDR3 protein: CSVLRVGGVHEQYF
J gene: TRBJ1-3; D gene: NA; clone size: NA; V gene: TRBV7-9; CDR3 DNA: TGTGCCAGCAGCTTAGGCGGGATAAGGGGATACGCCTCTGGAAACACCATATATTTT; CDR3 protein: CASSLGGIRGYASGNTIYF
J gene: TRBJ2-1; D gene: NA; clone size: NA; V gene: TRBV14; CDR3 DNA: TGTGCCAGCAGCCAAGAAAATAATGAGAATGAGCAGTTCTTC; CDR3 protein: CASSQENNENEQFF
J gene: TRBJ1-2; D gene: NA; clone size: NA; V gene: TRBV27; CDR3 DNA: TGTGCCGGCAGTTCCGGGACGGGCTATGGCTACACCTTC; CDR3 protein: CAGSSGTGYGYTF
J gene: TRBJ1-5; D gene: NA; clone size: many; V gene: TRBV12-3/TRBV12-4; CDR3 DNA: TGTGCCAGCAGTTTTGCGGTTATACGCCAGCCCCAGCATTTT; CDR3 protein: CASSFAVIRQPQHF
J gene: TRBJ1-2; D gene: NA; clone size: many; V gene: TRBV28; CDR3 DNA: TGTGCCAGCAGTTCCCAACAGGTACGCGTCGGCGGCTACACCTTC; CDR3 protein: CASSSQQVRVGGYTF
J gene: TRBJ1-2; D gene: TRBD1; clone size: many; V gene: TRBV4-2; CDR3 DNA: TGTGCCAGCAGCCAAGCGGGACAGGGGGTGAATGGCTACACCTTC; CDR3 protein: CASSQAGQGVNGYTF
J gene: TRBJ1-1; D gene: TRBD1; clone size: few; V gene: TRBV10-1; CDR3 DNA: TGCGCCAGCAGTGAGTATGGACAGGGGGCTGATTCTGAAGCTTTCTTT; CDR3 protein: CASSEYGQGADSEAFF
J gene: TRBJ2-1; D gene: NA; clone size: NA; V gene: TRBV6-2/TRBV6-3; CDR3 DNA: TGTGCCAGCAGCCAACGACCAAACAATGAGCAGTTCTTC; CDR3 protein: CASSQRPNNEQFF
J gene: TRBJ2-3; D gene: NA; clone size: many; V gene: TRBV11-2; CDR3 DNA: TGTGCCAGCAGCTCAGACAGCCCACAGGGGAGGACAGATACGCAGTATTTT; CDR3 protein: CASSSDSPQGRTDTQYF
J gene: TRBJ1-5; D gene: NA; clone size: many; V gene: TRBV15; CDR3 DNA: TGTGCCACCAGCCCTAGGCCGTATCGGGATCAGCCCCAGCATTTT; CDR3 protein: CATSPRPYRDQPQHF